This T cell receptor (beta chain) emerged from a study of control samples from healthy donors and cancer patients. Assay used: immunoSEQ multiplex PCR; TCRdb lists only in-frame clones, some missing. Of 170,000 or so clones listed, around 90% are singletons. Trimming left V 1 base short and J 4 bases short, with 12 bases between. The CDR3 length is 15 residues. From germline, CDR1 is LGHNT and CDR2 FRNRAP. This clone was picked up a small number of times. This clonotype was obtained from a woman aged 40 to 50 in good health. Material: blood. This chain joins TRBV12-5 and TRBJ2-3; a possible D gene is TRBD1 (5 bases). Here the CDR3 reads CASGLGGRAADTQYF. The CDR3 region has the DNA TGTGCTAGTGGTTTGGGGGGCCGGGCCGCAGATACGCAGTATTTT.